This is a list of T cell receptor beta chains from one sample in a study of blood T cell repertoires in COVID-19. Profiled with immunoSEQ multiplex PCR; TCRdb holds only in-frame clones, not every one. This sample has some 94,000 clones, with around 86% found just once. Source material: peripheral blood. The receptor source for this set is a human donor in a cohort sampled during active COVID-19. Each CDR3 is given with its conserved first and last residue. The order of the fields is CDR3 length, V gene, CDR3 protein.

len: 17
v_gene: TRBV19
CDR3aa: CASSSSRDRGSNQPQHF

len: 16
v_gene: TRBV28
CDR3aa: CASSPRAGGPDGELFF

len: 14
v_gene: TRBV29-1
CDR3aa: CSVLRQGASDTQYF

len: 18
v_gene: TRBV5-4
CDR3aa: CASSLGLAGAGRVDTQYF

len: 10
v_gene: TRBV20-1
CDR3aa: CRPGGYGYTF

len: 15
v_gene: TRBV27
CDR3aa: CASSLSGPTWNGYTF

len: 15
v_gene: TRBV28
CDR3aa: CASSFGGTGNSPLHF

len: 11
v_gene: TRBV5-1
CDR3aa: CASSLQETQYF

len: 13
v_gene: TRBV5-8
CDR3aa: CASRRTARYEQYF

len: 17
v_gene: TRBV12-5
CDR3aa: CASGLPPGLAGTNEQFF

len: 14
v_gene: TRBV19
CDR3aa: CASSTTGAGNTIYF

len: 15
v_gene: TRBV19
CDR3aa: CASSIQREGPYEQFF

len: 16
v_gene: TRBV19
CDR3aa: CASSIPRDSFTGELFF

len: 13
v_gene: TRBV3-1/TRBV3-2
CDR3aa: CASSHAGAGTQYF

len: 13
v_gene: TRBV9
CDR3aa: CASSVGGFYGYTF

len: 15
v_gene: TRBV19
CDR3aa: CASSITGTGDQPQHF

len: 14
v_gene: TRBV6-6
CDR3aa: CASSYKAGSDGYTF

len: 16
v_gene: TRBV4-1
CDR3aa: CASSPSGTGSTGELFF

len: 15
v_gene: TRBV27
CDR3aa: CASRAGQGANYGYTF

len: 17
v_gene: TRBV9
CDR3aa: CASSLSLAGGGGETQYF

len: 13
v_gene: TRBV28
CDR3aa: CASSLTAGQGYTF

len: 15
v_gene: TRBV11-2
CDR3aa: CASSSGQGGTGEAFF